This T cell receptor beta chain was retrieved from a study of shared clonotypes between healthy human individuals. The repertoire was sequenced with immunoSEQ multiplex PCR; TCRdb's copy has only in-frame clones and lacks some. Of about 700,000 clones in the sample, under 95% are singletons; the top ten hold roughly 22%. Trimming removed 6 bases from V and 5 bases from J; junction bases left unmatched: 5. Germline-derived CDR1 and CDR2 are SQVTM and ANQGSEA. CDR3 length equals 12 residues. The naive CD8 subset, CD45RO-negative cells positively selected for CCR7, excluded terminally differentiated effector memory CD45RA+ cells. Remarks on this clone: What it binds is not known. Additional DNA sequences in this sample encode the identical CDR3.

Whole-study results and caveats: Naive subsets generally had larger estimated richness than memory subsets. Rarefaction showed sorted-subset sequencing was incomplete despite large depth. How much donors shared clonotypes was expected to be affected by sequencing depth.

Sequencing used naive CD8+ T cells sorted from blood. V is TRBV29-1 and J is TRBJ2-7; TRBD1 matches 9 bases. The receptor comes from a man aged 30-40 years in good health. CDR3 sequence reads: CSVRRTGDEQYF. As DNA, the CDR3 is TGCAGCGTCCGACGGACAGGGGACGAGCAGTACTTC.